This T cell receptor beta chain was documented in a study of control samples from healthy donors and cancer patients. Some clones are missing from TCRdb's copy, which holds only in-frame ones; the method was immunoSEQ multiplex PCR. The table lists approximately 160,000 clones, around 95% of them singletons. From germline, CDR1 is SGHDT and CDR2 YYEEEE. There are 15 residues in the CDR3. Losses at the gene ends were 1 base for V and 4 bases for J; bases not matched to a gene: 5. Sequenced material: blood. The sequence was collected from a woman aged 55-69 years in good health. The rearrangement joins TRBV5-6 to TRBJ1-2; 9 nucleotides align to TRBD1. CDR3 coding DNA: TGTGCCAGCAGCTTGATATCGGGACAGGGCTATGGCTACACCTTC. Protein product: CASSLISGQGYGYTF.